Listed below are T cell receptor beta chains from one sample, sequenced in a study of blood T cell repertoires in COVID-19. Repertoires were generated with immunoSEQ multiplex PCR, while TCRdb's copy carries only in-frame clones and drops some. The profile shows roughly 100,000 clones, roughly 80% of them singletons. The sequenced sample consisted of peripheral blood. The receptors stem from a woman between 70 and 85 years old with acute or convalescent COVID-19. Each CDR3 is given with its conserved first and last residue. D genes are given only for firm matches.

>TRBV19|.|TRBJ1-4
CASSPGAGFNEKLFF
>TRBV5-1|TRBD1|TRBJ2-5
CASSSGQRQETQYF
>TRBV6-5|TRBD1|TRBJ1-2
CASRSMDRGYTF
>TRBV4-1|.|TRBJ2-5
CASSQDNKETQYF
>TRBV30|.|TRBJ1-2
CAWSVPAEGYTF
>TRBV28|TRBD2|TRBJ2-7
CASTFSGASSYEQYF
>TRBV28|.|TRBJ1-2
CASSLGGEAYGYTF
>TRBV27|TRBD2|TRBJ2-1
CASIAGGGGEQFF
>TRBV7-9|TRBD1|TRBJ1-3
CASSSGGRGNTIYF
>TRBV28|.|TRBJ2-5
CASRPTGSEVGFETQYF
>TRBV20-1|.|TRBJ1-2
CSAQSGSGYTF
>TRBV4-1|TRBD1|TRBJ1-2
CASSWDRSNYGYTF
>TRBV2|TRBD1|TRBJ1-2
CASSGTVRGNYGYTF
>TRBV7-6|TRBD1|TRBJ1-2
CASSFGQDYGYTF
>TRBV6-2/TRBV6-3|.|TRBJ1-5
CASSYLAGNQPQHF
>TRBV2|.|TRBJ1-2
CASSEGQARYGYTF
>TRBV2|.|TRBJ1-5
CASSNGQTQHF
>TRBV30|TRBD1|TRBJ1-1
CAWSGTGVPEAFF
>TRBV7-9|.|TRBJ2-1
CASSPTGVSYNEQFF
>TRBV6-5|TRBD1|TRBJ2-7
CASSPRTGIYEQYF
>TRBV5-1|.|TRBJ1-2
CASSSGAFYGYTF
>TRBV5-1|TRBD2|TRBJ2-7
CACLRVWGGRGGEQYF